These 7 T cell receptor beta chains were all obtained from the same sample, sequenced in a study of cytomegalovirus exposure and HLA in healthy donors. Amplification used 60 Vbeta primers and 13 Jbeta primers. Data came from immunoSEQ multiplex PCR; TCRdb stores just in-frame clones and leaves some out. In the table there are 150,000 to 200,000 clones, more than 75% of which are singletons. The sample consisted of PBMCs. Every receptor here comes from a girl aged 2 to 10 in good health and CMV-seropositive.

V is TRBV5-4 and J is TRBJ2-5; D is unresolved. Per germline, CDR1 SGHNT and CDR2 YYREEE (reference sequence). The V and J ends lost 0 bases and 0 bases respectively, with 12 bases between them. The CDR3 contains 16 residues. The CDR3 DNA sequence: TGTGCCAGCAGCTTGGGACTCGGCCGGAACCAAGAGACCCAGTACTTC. Translation: CASSLGLGRNQETQYF.

CDR3 protein: CSVEGQATHGELFF. CDR3 DNA sequence: TGCAGCGTTGAAGGACAGGCCACACACGGGGAGCTGTTTTTT. The gene calls are TRBV29-1 and TRBJ2-2; D may be TRBD1 (6 bases). The ends were cut back, 1 base at V and 7 bases at J, with 13 bases in the middle. The CDR3 totals 14 residues. Per germline, CDR1 SQVTM and CDR2 ANQGSEA.

The V and J genes are TRBV2 and TRBJ2-2, with 14 nucleotides matching TRBD2. This CDR3 is built from 16 residues. J was trimmed by 5 bases and V by 8 bases; bases with no gene match: 7. The germline CDR1 and CDR2 sequences are SNHLY and FYNNEI. The CDR3 region has the DNA TGTGCCAGCCGGGGACTAGCGGGAGTAGGGACCGGGGAGCTGTTTTTT. Its protein is CASRGLAGVGTGELFF.

V and J are TRBV28 and TRBJ1-5; TRBD1 might be the D (6 bases). This CDR3 is 16 amino acids long. CDR1 is MDHEN, CDR2 SYDVKM, per germline. The germline V and J ends were trimmed by 9 bases and 0 bases, with 18 bases remaining between them. The CDR3 reads CASCTGLPYSNQPQHF. CDR3 DNA sequence: TGTGCCAGTTGTACAGGGCTCCCCTATAGCAATCAGCCCCAGCATTTT.

The chain recombines TRBV5-1 with TRBJ2-2; 8 bases map to TRBD1. After removal of 0 bases from V and 5 bases from J, the junction contained 6 bases not matched to a gene. The V gene's germline CDR1 is SGHRS and CDR2 YFSETQ. The CDR3 consists of 16 residues. The CDR3 DNA sequence: TGCGCCAGCAGCTTGGAGGCAGGGGGCCGTACCGGGGAGCTGTTTTTT. It translates to CASSLEAGGRTGELFF.

This clone was counted only a few times. The CDR3 sequence: CAWTLTVSGAEQYF. The CDR3 bases are TGTGCCTGGACTCTTACCGTATCAGGGGCCGAGCAGTACTTC. The chain is built from TRBV30 and TRBJ2-7; tentatively, D is TRBD1 (6 bases). The germline V gene has CDR1 GTSNPN and CDR2 SVGIG (reference sequence). The CDR3 has 14 residues. Deletions cut 4 bases from V and 6 bases from J, with 19 bases between.

This clone was counted a single time. The chain carries TRBV27 and TRBJ2-7; D unresolved. Germline assignment: CDR1 MNHEY and CDR2 SMNVEV (reference sequence). The CDR3 extends over 13 amino acids. The germline V and J ends were trimmed by 4 bases and 4 bases, with 11 bases remaining between them. CDR3 loop: CASSSQVSYEQYF. Here the CDR3 DNA reads TGTGCCAGCAGTTCCCAGGTCTCGTACGAGCAGTACTTC.